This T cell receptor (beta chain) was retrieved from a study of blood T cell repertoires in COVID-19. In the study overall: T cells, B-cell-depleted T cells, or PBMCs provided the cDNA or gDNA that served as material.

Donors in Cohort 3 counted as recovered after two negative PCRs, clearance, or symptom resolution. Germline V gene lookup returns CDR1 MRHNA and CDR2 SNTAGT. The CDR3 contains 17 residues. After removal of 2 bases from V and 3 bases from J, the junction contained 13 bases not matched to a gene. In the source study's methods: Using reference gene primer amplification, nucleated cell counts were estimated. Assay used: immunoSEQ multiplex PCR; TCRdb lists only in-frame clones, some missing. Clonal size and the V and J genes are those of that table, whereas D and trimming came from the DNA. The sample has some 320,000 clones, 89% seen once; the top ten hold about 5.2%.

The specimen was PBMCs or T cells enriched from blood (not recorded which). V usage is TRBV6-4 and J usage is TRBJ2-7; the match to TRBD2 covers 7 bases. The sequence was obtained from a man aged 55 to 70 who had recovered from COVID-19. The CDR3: CASSDTKTGTTHYEQYF. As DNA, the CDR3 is TGTGCCAGCAGTGACACTAAAACTGGGACTACCCACTACGAGCAGTACTTC.